This T cell receptor (beta chain) was recovered during a study of PD-1 blockade in classical Hodgkin lymphoma (dated by TCRdb to 2018 to 2021). Some background on the complete study: Nivolumab dosing was 3 mg/kg intravenously every 2 weeks, continuing until either disease progression or unacceptable toxicity. The study used CyTOF and TCR beta sequencing to define a peripheral blood immune signature of response to PD-1 blockade in classical Hodgkin lymphoma.

Genomic DNA was extracted with the Qiagen DNeasy kit from unsorted PBMCs and from negatively selected CD4+ and CD8+ fractions. Using primers that anneal to V and J segments, immunoSEQ multiplex PCR amplified the TCR beta CDR3 regions. Amplification bias was minimized using a synthetic immune receptor repertoire, and residual bias was removed computationally after sequencing. As for the original processing: Repertoire diversity was quantified as the Shannon entropy index using custom Python scripts. The unsorted, CD4+ and CD8+ repertoires were each analyzed separately, with the exception of combined analyses, where CD4+ and CD8+ sequences were merged in silico. Clonal expansion was defined as at least a 2-fold frequency increase after treatment relative to C1D1, with a pseudocount of 0.5 for undetected baseline clones. Clones with 0 or 1 copy at C1D1 were classified as singleton clones, and clones with 2 or more copies were classified as non-singleton clones. By matching protein sequences in sorted samples from the same patient, clones expanded in unsorted samples were annotated as CD4+, CD8+ or unknown. Diversity changes from C1D1 to C4D1 were tested in paired samples using Wilcoxon tests. TCRdb stores this immuneACCESS table with in-frame sequences only. Part of the clones is absent; in the studies checked, under half of the shortfall reflects unresolved V genes, and no reason is known for the rest. The V and J calls and the clone size are those of that table, but D and trimming were determined from the DNA. This sample gives tens of thousands of clones in total; about 90% of them show up just once. The ten largest clones add up to 10% of the sample.

Sequences MDHEN (CDR1) and SYDVKM (CDR2) are obtained from the germline V gene. Counted from cysteine to phenylalanine, this CDR3 has 15 amino acids. Only the CDR3 part of the read is kept: 45 bases, read in frame from the first base. V and J are truncated by 4 bases and 1 base respectively, leaving an intervening sequence of 11 bases. Here is what the overall study found, with its caveats: By C4D1, a significant rise was seen in CD4+ TCR diversity but not in CD8+ TCR diversity (p=0.0027 vs p=0.16), and the rise was most apparent among complete responders (p=0.02). The study was limited to a single clinical trial cohort, and causes of repertoire differences, possibly disease activity or prior therapy, remained undefined. Baseline TCR diversity was reported to be lower in newly diagnosed patients than in healthy donors, and even lower in relapsed/refractory patients. Lower diversity was seen in patients whose nivolumab began less than 1 year after ASCT, and these patients were left out of later analyses so that immune reconstitution would not confound the results. Trial patients with a complete response had baseline diversity similar to that of newly diagnosed patients, while partial responders and progressors had significantly lower diversity.

According to the study, the label for this sample's time point signals: cycle 4 day 1 (C4D1), after 5 to 7 weeks of nivolumab. Relapse after autologous stem cell transplantation had occurred in all trial patients, and cohorts A, B and C were distinguished by prior brentuximab vedotin exposure. A total of fewer than 70 patients with relapsed/refractory classical Hodgkin lymphoma made up the trial cohort, and each patient's best overall response was complete response, partial response or progressive disease. Single-agent nivolumab was administered to trial patients in the multi-cohort phase II CheckMate 205 trial. An independent review committee assessed best overall response by applying the 2007 International Working Group response criteria. Trial PBMCs were collected just before the start of nivolumab (C1D1) and during therapy at cycle 2 day 1 and cycle 4 day 1. Peripheral blood was collected in 8 mL Vacutainer Cell Preparation Tubes, from which PBMCs were isolated by centrifugation and then cryopreserved.

Notes on this clone: Its antigen remains unidentified. Base quality data are lacking; no much larger clone is found one base away.

The sequence was collected from a human donor with classical Hodgkin lymphoma. The sample consisted of peripheral blood mononuclear cells (PBMCs), taken before the fourth cycle of nivolumab. The rearranged segments are TRBV28 and TRBJ1-5, with no confident D gene call. For the CDR3, the sequence is CASSWTPGSNQPQHF. The DNA reads as follows: TGTGCCAGCAGTTGGACCCCGGGCAGCAATCAGCCCCAGCATTTT.